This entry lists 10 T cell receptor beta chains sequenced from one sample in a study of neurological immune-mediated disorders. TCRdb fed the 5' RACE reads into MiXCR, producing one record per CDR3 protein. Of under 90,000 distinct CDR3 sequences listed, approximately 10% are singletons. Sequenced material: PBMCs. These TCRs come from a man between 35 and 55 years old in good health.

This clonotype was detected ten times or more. The CDR3 sequence: CASSFLDRKAYEQYF. The CDR3, as DNA: TGTGCCAGCAGCTTCTTGGACAGGAAAGCCTACGAGCAGTACTTC. The V and J genes are TRBV7-8 and TRBJ2-7, with 7 bases lining up with TRBD1. The ends lost 3 bases at V and 2 bases at J; junction bases unmatched: 7. Per the germline V gene, CDR1 is SGHVS and CDR2 is FQNEAQ. This CDR3 has 15 amino acids.

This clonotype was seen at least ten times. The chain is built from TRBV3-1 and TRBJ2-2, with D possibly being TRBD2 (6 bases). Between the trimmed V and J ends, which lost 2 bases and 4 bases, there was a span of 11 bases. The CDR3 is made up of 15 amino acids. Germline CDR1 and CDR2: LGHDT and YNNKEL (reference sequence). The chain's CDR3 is CASSQTGDRTGELFF. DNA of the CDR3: TGTGCCAGCAGCCAAACGGGAGATCGCACCGGGGAGCTGTTTTTT.

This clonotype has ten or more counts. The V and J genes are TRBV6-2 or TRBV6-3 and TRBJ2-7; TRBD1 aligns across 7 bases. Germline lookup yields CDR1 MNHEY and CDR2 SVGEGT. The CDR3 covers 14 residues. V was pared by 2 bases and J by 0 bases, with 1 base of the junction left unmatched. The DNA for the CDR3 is TGTGCCAGCAGTTACGGGGACAGCTCCTACGAGCAGTACTTC. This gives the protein CASSYGDSSYEQYF.

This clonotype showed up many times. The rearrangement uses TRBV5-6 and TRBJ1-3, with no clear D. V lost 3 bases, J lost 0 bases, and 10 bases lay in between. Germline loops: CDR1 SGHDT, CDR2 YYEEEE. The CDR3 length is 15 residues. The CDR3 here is CASSSVGYSGNTIYF. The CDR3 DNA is TGTGCCAGCAGCTCCGTCGGTTACTCTGGAAACACCATATATTTT.

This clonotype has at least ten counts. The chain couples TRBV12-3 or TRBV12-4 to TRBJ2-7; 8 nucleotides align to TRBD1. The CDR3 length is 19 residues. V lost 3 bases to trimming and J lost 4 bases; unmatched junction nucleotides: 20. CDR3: CASSFGIGQGGQEEYEQYF. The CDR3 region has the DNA TGTGCCAGCAGTTTTGGGATAGGACAGGGAGGACAAGAGGAATACGAGCAGTACTTC.

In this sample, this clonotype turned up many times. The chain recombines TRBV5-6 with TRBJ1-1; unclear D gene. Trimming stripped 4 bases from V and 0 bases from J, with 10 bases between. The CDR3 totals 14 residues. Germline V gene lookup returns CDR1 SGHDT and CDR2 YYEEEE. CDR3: CASSVDGMNTEAFF. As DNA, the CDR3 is TGTGCCAGCAGCGTGGACGGCATGAACACTGAAGCTTTCTTT.

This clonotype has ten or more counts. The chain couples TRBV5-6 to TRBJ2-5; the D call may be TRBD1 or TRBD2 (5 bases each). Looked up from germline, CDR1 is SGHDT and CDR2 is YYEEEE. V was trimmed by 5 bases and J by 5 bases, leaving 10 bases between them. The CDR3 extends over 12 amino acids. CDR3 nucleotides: TGTGCCAGCAGTCGAGGGGTGGAGACCCAGTACTTC. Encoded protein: CASSRGVETQYF.

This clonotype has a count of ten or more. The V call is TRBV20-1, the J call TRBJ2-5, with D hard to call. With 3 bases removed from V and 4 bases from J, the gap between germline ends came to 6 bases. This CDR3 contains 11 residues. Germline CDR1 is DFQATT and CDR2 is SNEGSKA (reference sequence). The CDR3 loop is CSARAGETQYF. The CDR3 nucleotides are TGCAGTGCTAGGGCCGGAGAGACCCAGTACTTC.

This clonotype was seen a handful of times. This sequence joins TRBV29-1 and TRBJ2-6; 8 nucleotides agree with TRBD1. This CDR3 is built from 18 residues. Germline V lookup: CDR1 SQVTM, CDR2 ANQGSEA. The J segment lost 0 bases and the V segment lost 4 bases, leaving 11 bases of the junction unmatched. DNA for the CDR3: TGCAGCGTTGTCCTTATGGACAGGGAAAGCTCTGGGGCCAACGTCCTGACTTTC. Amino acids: CSVVLMDRESSGANVLTF.

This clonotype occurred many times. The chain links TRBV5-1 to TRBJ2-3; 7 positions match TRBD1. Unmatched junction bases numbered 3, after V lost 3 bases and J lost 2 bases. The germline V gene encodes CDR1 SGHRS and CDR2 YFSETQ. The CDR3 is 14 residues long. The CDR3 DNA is TGCGCCAGCAGCTCAGGGGGTATCACAGATACGCAGTATTTT. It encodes CASSSGGITDTQYF. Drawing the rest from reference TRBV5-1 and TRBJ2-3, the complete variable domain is KAGVTQTPRYLIKTRGQQVTLSCSPISGHRSVSWYQQTPGQGLQFLFEYFSETQRNKGNFPGRFSGRQFSNSRSEMNVSTLELGDSALYLCASSSGGITDTQYFGPGTRLTVL.